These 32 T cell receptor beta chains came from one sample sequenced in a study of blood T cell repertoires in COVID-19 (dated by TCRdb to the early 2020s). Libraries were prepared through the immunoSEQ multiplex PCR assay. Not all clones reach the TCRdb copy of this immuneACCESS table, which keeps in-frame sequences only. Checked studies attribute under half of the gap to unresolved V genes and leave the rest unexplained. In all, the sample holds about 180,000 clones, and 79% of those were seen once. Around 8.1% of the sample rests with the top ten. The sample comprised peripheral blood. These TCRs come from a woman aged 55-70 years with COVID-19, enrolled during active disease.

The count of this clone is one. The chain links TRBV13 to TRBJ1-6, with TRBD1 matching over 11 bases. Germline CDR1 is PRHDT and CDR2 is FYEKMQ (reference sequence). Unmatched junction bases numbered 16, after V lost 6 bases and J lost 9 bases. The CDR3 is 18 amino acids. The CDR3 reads CASSYRTGGFTQISPLHF. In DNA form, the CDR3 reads TGTGCCAGCAGTTATCGGACAGGGGGCTTTACCCAAATTTCACCCCTCCACTTT.

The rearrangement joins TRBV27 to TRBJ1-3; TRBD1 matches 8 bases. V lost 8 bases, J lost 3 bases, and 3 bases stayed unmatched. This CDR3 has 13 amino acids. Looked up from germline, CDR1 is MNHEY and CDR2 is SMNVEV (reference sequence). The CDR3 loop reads CASGQGGGNTIYF. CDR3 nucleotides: TGTGCCAGCGGACAGGGTGGTGGAAACACCATATATTTT.

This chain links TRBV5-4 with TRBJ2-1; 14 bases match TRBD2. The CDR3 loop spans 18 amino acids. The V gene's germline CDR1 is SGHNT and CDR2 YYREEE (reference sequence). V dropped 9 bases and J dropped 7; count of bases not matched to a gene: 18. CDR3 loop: CATRTPGLAGEGGNEQFF. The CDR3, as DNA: TGTGCCACCAGAACCCCGGGACTAGCGGGAGAAGGCGGGAATGAGCAGTTCTTC.

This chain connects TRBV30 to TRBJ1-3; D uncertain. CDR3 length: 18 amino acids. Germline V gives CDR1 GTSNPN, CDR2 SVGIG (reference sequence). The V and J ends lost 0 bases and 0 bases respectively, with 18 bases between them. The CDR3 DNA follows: TGTGCCTGGAGTGTACTTCCTGCGCAGGTTCTCTCTGGAAACACCATATATTTT. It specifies CAWSVLPAQVLSGNTIYF.

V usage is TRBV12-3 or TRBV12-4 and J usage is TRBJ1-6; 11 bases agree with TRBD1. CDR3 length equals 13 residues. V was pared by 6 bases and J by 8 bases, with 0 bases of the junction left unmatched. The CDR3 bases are TGTGCCAGCAGGGGACAGGGGGATTCACCCCTCCACTTT. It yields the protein CASRGQGDSPLHF.

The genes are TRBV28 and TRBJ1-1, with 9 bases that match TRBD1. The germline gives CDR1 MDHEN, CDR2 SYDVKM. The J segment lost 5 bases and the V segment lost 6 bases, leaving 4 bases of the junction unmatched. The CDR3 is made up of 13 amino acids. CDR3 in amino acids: CASRRDRVTEAFF. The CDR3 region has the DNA TGTGCCAGCAGACGGGACAGGGTAACTGAAGCTTTCTTT.

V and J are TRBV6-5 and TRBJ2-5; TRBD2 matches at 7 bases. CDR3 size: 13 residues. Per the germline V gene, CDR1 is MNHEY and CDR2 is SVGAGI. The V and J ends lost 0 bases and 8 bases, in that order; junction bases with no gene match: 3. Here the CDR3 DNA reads TGTGCCAGCAGTTACTCAGAGCGGGGAACCCAGTACTTC. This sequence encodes CASSYSERGTQYF.

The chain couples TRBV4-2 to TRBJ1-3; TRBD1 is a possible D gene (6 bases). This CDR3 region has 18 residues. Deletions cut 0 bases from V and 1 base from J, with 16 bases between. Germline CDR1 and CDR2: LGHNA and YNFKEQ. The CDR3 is CASSQEPPGTSSGNTIYF. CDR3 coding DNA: TGTGCCAGCAGCCAAGAACCCCCCGGGACAAGTTCTGGAAACACCATATATTTT.

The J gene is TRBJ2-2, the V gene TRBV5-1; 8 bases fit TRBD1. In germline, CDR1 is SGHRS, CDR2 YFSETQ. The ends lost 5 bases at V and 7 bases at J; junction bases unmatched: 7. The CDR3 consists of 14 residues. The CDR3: CASSLPGGLGELFF. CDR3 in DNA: TGCGCCAGCAGTCTCCCAGGGGGCCTCGGGGAGCTGTTTTTT.

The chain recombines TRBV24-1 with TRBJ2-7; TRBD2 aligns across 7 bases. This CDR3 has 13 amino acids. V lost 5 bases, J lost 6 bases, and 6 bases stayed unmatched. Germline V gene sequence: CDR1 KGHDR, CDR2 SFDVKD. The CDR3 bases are TGTGCCACCAGTGGTGGTGTAGCGGGCGAGCAGTACTTC. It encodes CATSGGVAGEQYF.

The CDR3 spells CASKRGGPTEAFF. The CDR3 coding sequence is TGTGCCAGCAAAAGGGGGGGACCCACTGAAGCTTTCTTT. The chain links TRBV6-5 to TRBJ1-1, with D perhaps matching TRBD1 (6 bases). The CDR3 totals 13 residues. V lost 7 bases and J lost 4, with 13 bases in between. Germline values: CDR1 MNHEY, CDR2 SVGAGI.

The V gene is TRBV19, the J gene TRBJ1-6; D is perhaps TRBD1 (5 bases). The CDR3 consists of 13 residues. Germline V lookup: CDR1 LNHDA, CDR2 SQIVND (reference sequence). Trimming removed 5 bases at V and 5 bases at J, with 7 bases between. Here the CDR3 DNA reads TGTGCCAGTAGTGGACAACATAATTCACCCCTCCACTTT. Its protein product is CASSGQHNSPLHF.

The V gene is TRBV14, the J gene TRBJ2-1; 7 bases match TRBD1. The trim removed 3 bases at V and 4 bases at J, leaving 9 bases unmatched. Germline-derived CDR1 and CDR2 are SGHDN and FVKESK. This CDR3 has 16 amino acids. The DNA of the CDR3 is TGTGCCAGCAGCCAGAGACAGGGAACTCGTTACAATGAGCAGTTCTTC. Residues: CASSQRQGTRYNEQFF.

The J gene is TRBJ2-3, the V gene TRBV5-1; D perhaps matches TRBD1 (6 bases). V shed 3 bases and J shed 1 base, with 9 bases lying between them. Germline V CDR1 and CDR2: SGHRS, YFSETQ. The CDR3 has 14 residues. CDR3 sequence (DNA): TGCGCCAGCAGCTACCACAGGGGCACAGATACGCAGTATTTT. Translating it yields CASSYHRGTDTQYF. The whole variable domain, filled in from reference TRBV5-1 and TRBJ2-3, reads KAGVTQTPRYLIKTRGQQVTLSCSPISGHRSVSWYQQTPGQGLQFLFEYFSETQRNKGNFPGRFSGRQFSNSRSEMNVSTLELGDSALYLCASSYHRGTDTQYFGPGTRLTVL.

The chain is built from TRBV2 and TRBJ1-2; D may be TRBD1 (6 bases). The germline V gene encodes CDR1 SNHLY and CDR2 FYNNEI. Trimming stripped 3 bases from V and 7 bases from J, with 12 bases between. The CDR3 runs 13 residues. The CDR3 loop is CASSDWGPGGYTF. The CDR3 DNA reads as TGTGCCAGCAGTGATTGGGGGCCCGGTGGCTACACCTTC.

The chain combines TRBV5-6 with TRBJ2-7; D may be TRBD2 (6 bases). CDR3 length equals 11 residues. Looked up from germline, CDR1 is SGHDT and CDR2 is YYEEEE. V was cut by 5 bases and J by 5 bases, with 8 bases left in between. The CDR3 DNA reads TGTGCCAGCAGGTGGGGGGACGAGCAGTACTTC. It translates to CASRWGDEQYF.

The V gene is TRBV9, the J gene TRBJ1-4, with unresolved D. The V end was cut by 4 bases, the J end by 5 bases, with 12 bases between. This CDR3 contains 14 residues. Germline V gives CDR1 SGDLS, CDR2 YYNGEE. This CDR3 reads CASSTGRGNEKLFF. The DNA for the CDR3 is TGTGCCAGCAGCACCGGGAGAGGAAATGAAAAACTGTTTTTT.

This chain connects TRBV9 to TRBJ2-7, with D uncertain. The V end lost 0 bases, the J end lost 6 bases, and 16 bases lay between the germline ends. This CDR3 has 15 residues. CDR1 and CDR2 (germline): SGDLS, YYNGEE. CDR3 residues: CASSVGGSLASEQYF. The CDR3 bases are TGTGCCAGCAGCGTAGGTGGTTCTCTGGCTAGCGAGCAGTACTTC.

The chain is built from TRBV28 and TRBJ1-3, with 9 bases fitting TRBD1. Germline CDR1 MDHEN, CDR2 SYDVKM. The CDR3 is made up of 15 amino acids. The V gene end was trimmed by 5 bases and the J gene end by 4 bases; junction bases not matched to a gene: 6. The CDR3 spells CASSRWTGAGNTIYF. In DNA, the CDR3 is TGTGCCAGCAGTCGATGGACAGGGGCAGGAAACACCATATATTTT.

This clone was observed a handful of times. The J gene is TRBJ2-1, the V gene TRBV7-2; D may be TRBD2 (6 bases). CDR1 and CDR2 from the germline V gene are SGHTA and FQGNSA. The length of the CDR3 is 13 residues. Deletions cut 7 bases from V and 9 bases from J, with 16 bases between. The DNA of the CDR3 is TGTGCCAGCAACCTGGGGGGAGGCACTGAGCAGTTCTTC. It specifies CASNLGGGTEQFF.

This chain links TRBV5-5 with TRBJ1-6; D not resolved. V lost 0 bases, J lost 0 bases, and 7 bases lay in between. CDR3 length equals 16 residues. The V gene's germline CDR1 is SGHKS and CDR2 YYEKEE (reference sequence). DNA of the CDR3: TGTGCCAGCAGCTTGGACCTGAGCTCCTATAATTCACCCCTCCACTTT. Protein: CASSLDLSSYNSPLHF.

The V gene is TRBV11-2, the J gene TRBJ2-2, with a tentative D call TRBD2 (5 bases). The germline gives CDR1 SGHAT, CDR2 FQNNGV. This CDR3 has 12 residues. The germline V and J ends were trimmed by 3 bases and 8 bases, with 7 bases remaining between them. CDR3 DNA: TGTGCCAGCAGCTTTTCGGGGGGGGAGCTGTTTTTT. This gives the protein CASSFSGGELFF. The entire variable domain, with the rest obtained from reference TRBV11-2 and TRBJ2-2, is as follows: EAGVAQSPRYKIIEKRQSVAFWCNPISGHATLYWYQQILGQGPKLLIQFQNNGVVDDSQLPKDRFSAERLKGVDSTLKIQPAKLEDSAVYLCASSFSGGELFFGEGSRLTVL.

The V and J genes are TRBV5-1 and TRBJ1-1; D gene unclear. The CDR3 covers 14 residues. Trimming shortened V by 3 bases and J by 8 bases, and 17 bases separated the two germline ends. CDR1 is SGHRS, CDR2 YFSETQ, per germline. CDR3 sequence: CASSWTMAGSEAFF. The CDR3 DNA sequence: TGCGCCAGCAGCTGGACGATGGCGGGTAGCGAAGCTTTCTTT.

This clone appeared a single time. The CDR3 loop reads CASSFTGGPSRSNYGYTF. CDR3 nucleotide sequence: TGTGCCAGCAGTTTCACAGGGGGCCCCAGTCGTAGTAACTATGGCTACACCTTC. This sequence joins TRBV2 and TRBJ1-2, with 9 bases fitting TRBD1. The CDR3 is made up of 18 amino acids. Trimming took 5 bases from V and 1 from J; bases not matched to a gene: 14. From germline, CDR1 is SNHLY and CDR2 FYNNEI.

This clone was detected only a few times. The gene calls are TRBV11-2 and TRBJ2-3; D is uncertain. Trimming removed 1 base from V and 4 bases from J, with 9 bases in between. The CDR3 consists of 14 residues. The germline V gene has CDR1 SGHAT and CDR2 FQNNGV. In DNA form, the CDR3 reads TGTGCCAGCAGCTTAGGGGCCTTTCCAGATACGCAGTATTTT. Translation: CASSLGAFPDTQYF.

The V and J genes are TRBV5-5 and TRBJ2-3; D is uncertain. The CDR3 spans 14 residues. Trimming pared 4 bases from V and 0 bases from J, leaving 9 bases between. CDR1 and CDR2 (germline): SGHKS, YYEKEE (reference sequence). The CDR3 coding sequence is TGTGCCAGCAGCCCCTCACTAAGCACAGATACGCAGTATTTT. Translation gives CASSPSLSTDTQYF.

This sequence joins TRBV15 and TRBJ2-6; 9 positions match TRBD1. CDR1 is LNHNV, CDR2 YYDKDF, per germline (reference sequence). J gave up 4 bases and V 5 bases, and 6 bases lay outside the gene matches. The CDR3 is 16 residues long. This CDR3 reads CATSFWDRAGANVLTF. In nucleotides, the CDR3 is TGTGCCACCAGCTTCTGGGACAGGGCAGGGGCCAACGTCCTGACTTTC.

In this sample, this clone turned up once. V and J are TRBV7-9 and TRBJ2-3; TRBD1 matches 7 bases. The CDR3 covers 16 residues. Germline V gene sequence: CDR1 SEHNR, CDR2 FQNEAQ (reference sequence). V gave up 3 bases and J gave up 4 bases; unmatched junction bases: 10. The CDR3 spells CASSLKFGTAADTQYF. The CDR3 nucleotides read TGTGCCAGCAGCTTGAAATTTGGGACAGCCGCAGATACGCAGTATTTT.

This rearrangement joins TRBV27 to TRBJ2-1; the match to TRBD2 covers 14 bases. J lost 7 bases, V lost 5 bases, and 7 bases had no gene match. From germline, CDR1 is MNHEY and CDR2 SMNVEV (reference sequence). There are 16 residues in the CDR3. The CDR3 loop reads CASSVPGLAGVNEQFF. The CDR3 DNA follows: TGTGCCAGCAGTGTGCCGGGACTAGCGGGAGTTAATGAGCAGTTCTTC.

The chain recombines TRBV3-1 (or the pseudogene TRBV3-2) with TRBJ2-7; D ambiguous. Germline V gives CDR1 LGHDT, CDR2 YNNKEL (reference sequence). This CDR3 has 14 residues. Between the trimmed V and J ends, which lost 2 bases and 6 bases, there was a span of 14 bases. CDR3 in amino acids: CASSQSVRMSEQYV. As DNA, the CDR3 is TGTGCCAGCAGCCAAAGTGTACGAATGAGCGAGCAGTACGTC.

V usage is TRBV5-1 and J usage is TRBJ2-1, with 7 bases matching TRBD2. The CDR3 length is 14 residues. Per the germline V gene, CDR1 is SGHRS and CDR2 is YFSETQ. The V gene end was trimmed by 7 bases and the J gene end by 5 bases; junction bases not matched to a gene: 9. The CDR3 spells CASGGVVGDNEQFF. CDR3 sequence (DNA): TGCGCCAGCGGGGGGGTAGTTGGTGACAATGAGCAGTTCTTC.

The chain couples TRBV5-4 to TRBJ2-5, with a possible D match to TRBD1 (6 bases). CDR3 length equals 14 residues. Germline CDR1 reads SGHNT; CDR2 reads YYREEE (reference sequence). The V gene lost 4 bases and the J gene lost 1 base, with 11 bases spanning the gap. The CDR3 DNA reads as TGTGCCAGCAGCCTGGGGACACCCCAAGAGACCCAGTACTTC. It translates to CASSLGTPQETQYF. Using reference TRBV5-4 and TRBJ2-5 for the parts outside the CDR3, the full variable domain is ETGVTQSPTHLIKTRGQQVTLRCSSQSGHNTVSWYQQALGQGPQFIFQYYREEENGRGNFPPRFSGLQFPNYSSELNVNALELDDSALYLCASSLGTPQETQYFGPGTRLLVL.